These 19 T cell receptor beta chains originate from one sample sequenced in a study of blood T cells in healthy people across ages. Then a second PCR, running about 6 to 12 cycles, was carried out with a sample-barcoded 5' primer and a J-beta primer mix. TCRdb reprocessed the 5' RACE reads via MiXCR and lists one record per CDR3 protein. The data contain about 1.6 million distinct CDR3 sequences, roughly 32% of them singletons. The sequenced material came from blood. The source of these receptors is a woman in her twenties or thirties in good health.

At least ten counts were recorded for this clonotype. The rearrangement uses TRBV29-1 and TRBJ2-1; TRBD2 aligns across 12 bases. This CDR3 has 14 amino acids. V shed 5 bases, J shed 6 bases, and the junction held 5 bases outside the gene matches. From germline, CDR1 is SQVTM and CDR2 ANQGSEA. The CDR3 DNA reads TGCAGCGTTTGGGGACTAGCGGGCGTCAATGAGCAGTTCTTC. It translates to CSVWGLAGVNEQFF.

This clonotype was detected a few times. The chain uses TRBV3-1 and TRBJ2-1, with 11 bases that match TRBD2. The CDR3 is 16 amino acids. The V gene end was trimmed by 0 bases and the J gene end by 10 bases; junction bases not matched to a gene: 8. Germline values: CDR1 LGHDT, CDR2 YNNKEL (reference sequence). The CDR3 DNA sequence: TGTGCCAGCAGCCAAGAACCTAGCGGGGGGCCGAGGGAGCAGTTCTTC. Amino acids: CASSQEPSGGPREQFF.

The rearrangement joins TRBV28 to TRBJ1-5; D gene uncertain. V was cut by 3 bases and J by 2 bases, with 14 bases left in between. This CDR3 has 16 residues. Germline-derived CDR1 and CDR2 are MDHEN and SYDVKM. CDR3 region: CASSLGSHRGNQPQHF. In DNA, the CDR3 is TGTGCCAGCAGTTTGGGCAGCCATCGTGGCAATCAGCCCCAGCATTTT. The full variable domain, with the rest looked up from reference TRBV28 and TRBJ1-5, is DVKVTQSSRYLVKRTGEKVFLECVQDMDHENMFWYRQDPGLGLRLIYFSYDVKMKEKGDIPEGYSVSREKKERFSLILESASTNQTSMYLCASSLGSHRGNQPQHFGDGTRLSIL.

This clonotype was recorded many times. The chain has TRBV7-2 and TRBJ2-5; tentatively, D is TRBD1 or TRBD2 (6 bases each). Trimming pared 5 bases from V and 2 bases from J, leaving 9 bases between. This CDR3 has 13 residues. Germline V gives CDR1 SGHTA, CDR2 FQGNSA. As DNA, the CDR3 is TGTGCCAGCAGCGGGGGGCCTCAAGAGACCCAGTACTTC. Its protein is CASSGGPQETQYF. The whole variable domain, filled in from reference TRBV7-2 and TRBJ2-5, reads GAGVSQSPSNKVTEKGKDVELRCDPISGHTALYWYRQSLGQGLEFLIYFQGNSAPDKSGLPSDRFSAERTGGSVSTLTIQRTQQEDSAVYLCASSGGPQETQYFGPGTRLLVL.

Comment on this clonotype: One junction end does not reproduce the germline sequence, and a read error may be involved. This sequence joins TRBV4-1 and TRBJ1-1; D unclear. CDR1 is MGHRA and CDR2 is YSYEKL in the germline V gene. CDR3 length equals 14 residues. The CDR3 DNA sequence: TGCGCCGGCAGCCAAGACCCGACGAACACTGAAGCTTTCTTT. This gives the protein CAGSQDPTNTEAFF.

In this sample, this clonotype turned up a few times. This rearrangement joins TRBV15 to TRBJ1-4; TRBD1 might be the D (5 bases). Germline loops: CDR1 LNHNV, CDR2 YYDKDF (reference sequence). This CDR3 spans 15 amino acids. Trimming stripped 5 bases from V and 7 bases from J, with 17 bases between. The CDR3 loop reads CATSGMPGLGEKLFF. In DNA form, the CDR3 reads TGTGCCACCAGCGGAATGCCAGGGTTGGGTGAAAAACTGTTTTTT. Using reference TRBV15 and TRBJ1-4 for the parts outside the CDR3, the full variable domain is DAMVIQNPRYQVTQFGKPVTLSCSQTLNHNVMYWYQQKSSQAPKLLFHYYDKDFNNEADTPDNFQSRRPNTSFCFLDIRSPGLGDTAMYLCATSGMPGLGEKLFFGSGTQLSVL.

This clonotype was detected only a few times. The V gene is TRBV20-1, the J gene TRBJ2-1; 8 positions agree with TRBD2. The V gene end was trimmed by 5 bases and the J gene end by 7 bases; junction bases not matched to a gene: 10. This CDR3 region has 14 residues. The germline V gene has CDR1 DFQATT and CDR2 SNEGSKA (reference sequence). The CDR3 is CSAPQQREWNEQFF. The CDR3 region has the DNA TGCAGTGCTCCCCAACAGCGGGAGTGGAATGAGCAGTTCTTC.

This clonotype occurred many times. The rearrangement uses TRBV4-1 and TRBJ2-5; maybe TRBD2 (5 bases). Germline CDR1 MGHRA, CDR2 YSYEKL. Trimming pared 2 bases from V and 1 base from J, leaving 14 bases between. CDR3 length: 16 amino acids. CDR3 sequence reads: CASSQSPRVPQETQYF. In nucleotides, the CDR3 is TGCGCCAGCAGCCAATCCCCGAGGGTCCCCCAAGAGACCCAGTACTTC.

The V and J genes are TRBV27 and TRBJ1-6, with TRBD1 identical over 8 bases. The V segment lost 8 bases and the J segment 9 bases; nucleotides outside the gene matches: 6. This CDR3 spans 13 amino acids. The germline V gene encodes CDR1 MNHEY and CDR2 SMNVEV (reference sequence). CDR3 in amino acids: CASGQGASSPLHF. CDR3 DNA: TGTGCCAGCGGTCAGGGGGCTAGTTCACCCCTCCACTTT.

Only a few counts were recorded for this clonotype. The J gene is TRBJ2-3, the V gene TRBV3-1; the D is unclear. The CDR3 has 15 amino acids. The V gene's germline CDR1 is LGHDT and CDR2 YNNKEL (reference sequence). V gave up 3 bases and J gave up 0 bases, with 10 bases separating them. The CDR3 protein is CASSHRAPSTDTQYF. The CDR3 DNA follows: TGTGCCAGCAGCCACCGGGCACCAAGCACAGATACGCAGTATTTT.

In its sample, this clonotype was seen a few times. The chain joins TRBV6-5 to TRBJ2-5, with 8 bases matching TRBD1. The germline V gene has CDR1 MNHEY and CDR2 SVGAGI. V was clipped by 4 bases and J by 5 bases; unmatched bases: 6. The CDR3 has 14 amino acids. Here the CDR3 reads CASSSQGGRETQYF. The DNA for the CDR3 is TGTGCCAGCAGTTCACAGGGGGGAAGGGAGACCCAGTACTTC.

The CDR3 DNA sequence: TGCAGCTTCGGGGACAACTCCTACGAGCAGTACTTC. Amino acid sequence: CSFGDNSYEQYF. The gene calls are TRBV20-1 and TRBJ2-7; tentative D call: TRBD1 (6 bases). Per the germline V gene, CDR1 is DFQATT and CDR2 is SNEGSKA (reference sequence). This CDR3 spans 12 amino acids.

The chain uses TRBV7-2 and TRBJ2-7, with 13 bases matching TRBD2. The CDR3 contains 15 residues. The V and J ends lost 6 bases and 7 bases, in that order; junction bases with no gene match: 9. Germline CDR1 and CDR2: SGHTA and FQGNSA. This CDR3 reads CASRLTSGGRNEQYF. In nucleotides, the CDR3 is TGTGCCAGCAGACTGACTAGCGGGGGGAGGAATGAGCAGTACTTC.

This clonotype was seen a handful of times. The chain combines TRBV20-1 with TRBJ1-2; no clear D. The V gene's germline CDR1 is DFQATT and CDR2 SNEGSKA (reference sequence). V was cut by 8 bases and J by 1 base, with 17 bases left in between. This CDR3 has 14 amino acids. The CDR3 bases are TGCAGTACCCTGGTGGCAGGACTTAACTATGGCTACACCTTC. It is translated as CSTLVAGLNYGYTF.

The rearrangement links TRBV6-5 to TRBJ2-7, with D possibly being TRBD1 (5 bases). The CDR3 totals 14 residues. V lost 1 base, J lost 1 base, and 8 bases lay in between. Germline V gene lookup returns CDR1 MNHEY and CDR2 SVGAGI. The CDR3 DNA is TGTGCCAGCAGTTACTTGCCAGGGTCCTACGAGCAGTACTTC. Its translation is CASSYLPGSYEQYF.

Worth noting for this clonotype: The junction shows a germline mismatch at one end, possibly a read error. The V gene is TRBV15, the J gene TRBJ2-7; the match to TRBD2 covers 14 bases. This CDR3 contains 15 residues. In germline, CDR1 is LNHNV, CDR2 YYDKDF (reference sequence). The CDR3 spells CATGRGLAGANEQYF. CDR3 sequence (DNA): TGTGCCACCGGCAGGGGACTAGCGGGAGCAAACGAGCAGTACTTC.

There are many counts of this clonotype. The V gene is TRBV29-1, the J gene TRBJ2-3, with 10 bases that match TRBD2. The length of the CDR3 is 13 residues. Germline CDR1 reads SQVTM; CDR2 reads ANQGSEA. Unmatched junction bases numbered 3, after V lost 7 bases and J lost 2 bases. The CDR3 region is CSATSGNTDTQYF. The CDR3 nucleotides are TGCAGCGCAACTAGCGGGAACACAGATACGCAGTATTTT.

This clonotype came up a few times. This chain joins TRBV12-3 or TRBV12-4 and TRBJ2-1; no firm D call. V gave up 7 bases and J gave up 15 bases, with 16 bases separating them. This CDR3 has 11 amino acids. CDR3 in amino acids: CASTLGLLWFF. For the CDR3, the DNA is TGTGCCAGCACCTTGGGCCTTCTGTGGTTCTTC.

A few counts support this clonotype. J is TRBJ2-5 and V is TRBV20-1; no clear D gene. The CDR3 consists of 12 residues. Trimming stripped 2 bases from V and 3 bases from J, with 7 bases between. Germline CDR1 DFQATT, CDR2 SNEGSKA (reference sequence). The CDR3: CSARPLEETQYF. The CDR3 DNA is TGCAGTGCTAGACCCCTGGAAGAGACCCAGTACTTC.